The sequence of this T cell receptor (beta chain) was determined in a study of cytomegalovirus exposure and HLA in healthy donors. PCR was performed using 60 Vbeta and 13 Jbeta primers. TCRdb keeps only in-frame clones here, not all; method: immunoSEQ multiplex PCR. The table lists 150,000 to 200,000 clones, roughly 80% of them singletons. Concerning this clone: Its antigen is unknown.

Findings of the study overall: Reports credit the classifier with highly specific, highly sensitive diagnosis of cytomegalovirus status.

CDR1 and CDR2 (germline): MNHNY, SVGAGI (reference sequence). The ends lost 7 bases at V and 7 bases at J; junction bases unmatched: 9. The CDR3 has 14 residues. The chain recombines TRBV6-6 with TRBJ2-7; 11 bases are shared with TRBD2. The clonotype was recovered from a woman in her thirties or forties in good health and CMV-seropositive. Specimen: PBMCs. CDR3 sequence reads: CASIQTSGSGEQYF. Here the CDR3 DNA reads TGTGCCAGCATCCAAACTAGCGGGAGTGGAGAGCAGTACTTC.